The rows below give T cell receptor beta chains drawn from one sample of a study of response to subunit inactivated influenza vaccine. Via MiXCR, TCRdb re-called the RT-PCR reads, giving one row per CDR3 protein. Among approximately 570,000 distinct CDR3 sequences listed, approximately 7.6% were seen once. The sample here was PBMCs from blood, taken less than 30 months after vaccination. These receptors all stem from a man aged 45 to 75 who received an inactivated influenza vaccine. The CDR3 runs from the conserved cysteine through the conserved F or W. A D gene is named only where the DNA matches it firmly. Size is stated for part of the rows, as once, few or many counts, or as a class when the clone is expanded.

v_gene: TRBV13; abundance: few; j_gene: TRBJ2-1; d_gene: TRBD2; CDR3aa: CASSVREGYNEQFF; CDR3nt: TGTGCCAGCAGCGTCAGGGAGGGTTACAATGAGCAGTTCTTC
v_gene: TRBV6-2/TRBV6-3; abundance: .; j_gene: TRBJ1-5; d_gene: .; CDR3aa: CASRSLFSNQPQHF; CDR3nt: TGTGCCAGCCGGTCGTTATTTAGCAATCAGCCCCAGCATTTT
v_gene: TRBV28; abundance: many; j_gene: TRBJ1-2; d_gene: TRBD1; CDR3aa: CASSRTTPRQGVGYGYTF; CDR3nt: TGTGCCAGCAGCCGAACGACACCCAGACAGGGAGTCGGCTATGGCTACACCTTC
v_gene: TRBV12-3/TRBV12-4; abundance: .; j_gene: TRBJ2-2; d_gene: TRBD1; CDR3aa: CASSGDRGPGELFF; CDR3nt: TGTGCCAGCAGTGGGGACAGGGGGCCCGGGGAGCTGTTTTTT
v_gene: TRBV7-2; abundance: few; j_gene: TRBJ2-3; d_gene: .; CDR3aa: CASSSRGGGTDTQYF; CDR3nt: TGTGCCAGCAGCTCCCGTGGGGGAGGCACAGATACGCAGTATTTT
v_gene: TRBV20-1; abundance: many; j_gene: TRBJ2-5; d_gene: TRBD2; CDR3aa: CSAELAGGEETQYF; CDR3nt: TGCAGTGCTGAACTAGCGGGGGGGGAGGAGACCCAGTACTTC
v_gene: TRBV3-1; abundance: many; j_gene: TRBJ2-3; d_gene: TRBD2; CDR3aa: CASSQDFGGSPDTQYF; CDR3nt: TGTGCCAGCAGCCAAGATTTTGGCGGGAGTCCAGATACGCAGTATTTT
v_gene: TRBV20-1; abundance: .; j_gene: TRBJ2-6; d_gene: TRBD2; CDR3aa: CSATGLADSGANVLTF; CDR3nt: TGCAGTGCTACGGGACTAGCCGACTCTGGGGCCAACGTCCTGACTTTC
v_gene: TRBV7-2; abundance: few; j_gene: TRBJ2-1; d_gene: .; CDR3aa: CATTRGNEQFF; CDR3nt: TGTGCCACCACCCGAGGGAATGAGCAGTTCTTC
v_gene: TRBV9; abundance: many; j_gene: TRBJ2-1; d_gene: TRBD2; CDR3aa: CASSQRTSANNEQFF; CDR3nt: TGTGCCAGCAGCCAGAGGACTAGCGCAAACAATGAGCAGTTCTTC
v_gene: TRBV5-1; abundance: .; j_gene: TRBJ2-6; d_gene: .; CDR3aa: CASSLLVSQSSGANVLTF; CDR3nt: TGCGCCAGCAGCTTGCTCGTATCGCAGAGCTCTGGGGCCAACGTCCTGACTTTC
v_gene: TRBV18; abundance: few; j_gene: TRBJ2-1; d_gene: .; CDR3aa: CASSPDENYNEQFF; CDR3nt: TGTGCCAGCTCACCGGACGAAAACTACAATGAGCAGTTCTTC
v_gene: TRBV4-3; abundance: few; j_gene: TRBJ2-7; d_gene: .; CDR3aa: CASSQVVSGMGEQYF; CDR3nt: TGCGCCAGCAGCCAAGTGGTTAGCGGCATGGGTGAGCAGTACTTC
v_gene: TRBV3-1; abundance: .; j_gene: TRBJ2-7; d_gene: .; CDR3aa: CASRGRDYEQYF; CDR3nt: TGTGCCAGCAGGGGCAGAGACTACGAGCAGTACTTC
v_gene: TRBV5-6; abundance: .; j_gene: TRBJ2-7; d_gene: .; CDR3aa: CASSLVGRADEQYF; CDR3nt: TGTGCCAGCAGCTTGGTTGGCAGGGCGGACGAGCAGTACTTC
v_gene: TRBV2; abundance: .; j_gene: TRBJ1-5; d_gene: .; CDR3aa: CASSEMGGVGQPQHF; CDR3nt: TGTGCCAGCAGCGAAATGGGGGGCGTGGGTCAGCCCCAGCATTTT
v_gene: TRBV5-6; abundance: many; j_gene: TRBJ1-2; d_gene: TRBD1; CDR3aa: CASSTLTGGDYGYTF; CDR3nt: TGTGCCAGCAGCACACTCACAGGGGGCGACTATGGCTACACCTTC
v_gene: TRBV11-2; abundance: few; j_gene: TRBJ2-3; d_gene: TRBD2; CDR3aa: CASSLFEYRRGFRTDTQYF; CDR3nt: TGTGCCAGCAGCTTATTTGAGTACCGGCGGGGGTTTCGCACAGATACGCAGTATTTT
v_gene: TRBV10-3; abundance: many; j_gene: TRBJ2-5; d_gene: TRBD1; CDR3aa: CAISRDRGETQYF; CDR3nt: TGTGCCATCAGCCGAGACAGGGGGGAGACCCAGTACTTC
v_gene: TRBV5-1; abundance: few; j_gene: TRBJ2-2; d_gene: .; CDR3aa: CASSLNLAPTGELFF; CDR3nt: TGCGCCAGCAGCCTAAACCTAGCGCCCACCGGGGAGCTGTTTTTT
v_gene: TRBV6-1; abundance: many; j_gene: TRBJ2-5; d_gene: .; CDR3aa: CASREGSRETQYF; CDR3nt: TGTGCCAGCAGAGAAGGGAGTAGGGAGACCCAGTACTTC
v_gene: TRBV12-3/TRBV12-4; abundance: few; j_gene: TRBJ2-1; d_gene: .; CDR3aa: CASSYSHGEQFF; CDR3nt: TGTGCCAGCAGCTATTCCCATGGGGAGCAGTTCTTC
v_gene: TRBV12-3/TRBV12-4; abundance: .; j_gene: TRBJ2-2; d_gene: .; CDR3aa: CASSLSGAGGELFF; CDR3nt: TGTGCCAGCAGTTTATCTGGGGCGGGCGGGGAGCTGTTTTTT
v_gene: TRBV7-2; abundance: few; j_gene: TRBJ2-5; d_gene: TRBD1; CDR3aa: CASSSTGTGYKETQYF; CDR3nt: TGTGCCAGCAGCAGCACCGGGACAGGGTATAAGGAGACCCAGTACTTC
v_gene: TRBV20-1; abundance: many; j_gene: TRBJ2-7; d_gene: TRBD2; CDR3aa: CSAFVAREAIYEQYF; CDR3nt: TGCAGTGCCTTTGTGGCTCGGGAGGCTATCTACGAGCAGTACTTC
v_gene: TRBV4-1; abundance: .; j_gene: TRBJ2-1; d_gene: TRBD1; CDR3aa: CASSQSGQGAANEQFF; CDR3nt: TGCGCCAGCAGCCAATCCGGACAGGGGGCGGCGAATGAGCAGTTCTTC
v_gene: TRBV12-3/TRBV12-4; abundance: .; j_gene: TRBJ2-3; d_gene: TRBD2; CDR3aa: CASSPGLAGAVDTQYF; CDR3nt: TGTGCCAGCAGCCCTGGACTAGCGGGGGCCGTAGATACGCAGTATTTT
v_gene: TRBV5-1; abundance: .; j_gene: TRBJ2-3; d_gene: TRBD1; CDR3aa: CASSLRQGSDTQYF; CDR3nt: TGCGCCAGCAGCCTACGACAGGGTTCGGATACGCAGTATTTT
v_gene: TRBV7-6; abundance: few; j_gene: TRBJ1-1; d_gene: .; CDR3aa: CASSRDRTLNTEAFF; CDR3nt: TGTGCCAGCAGCCGGGACCGGACGCTGAACACTGAAGCTTTCTTT
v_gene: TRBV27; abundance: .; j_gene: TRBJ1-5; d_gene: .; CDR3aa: CASSLSGRSNQPQHF; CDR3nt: TGTGCCAGCAGTTTATCTGGACGCAGCAATCAGCCCCAGCATTTT
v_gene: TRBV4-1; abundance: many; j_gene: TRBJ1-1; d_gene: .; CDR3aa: CASSHGGQTRTEAFF; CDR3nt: TGCGCCAGCAGCCACGGCGGGCAGACTCGCACTGAAGCTTTCTTT
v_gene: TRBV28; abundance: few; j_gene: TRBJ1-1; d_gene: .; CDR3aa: CASSSPLIKNTEAFF; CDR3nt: TGTGCCAGCAGTTCACCACTGATAAAGAACACTGAAGCTTTCTTT
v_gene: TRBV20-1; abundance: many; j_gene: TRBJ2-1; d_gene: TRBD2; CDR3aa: CSASGSGRADNEQFF; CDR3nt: TGCAGTGCTAGTGGGAGCGGGAGGGCCGACAATGAGCAGTTCTTC
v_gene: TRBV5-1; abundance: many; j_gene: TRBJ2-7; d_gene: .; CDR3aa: CASSASTGAPYEQYF; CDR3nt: TGCGCCAGCAGCGCCTCCACGGGAGCCCCCTACGAGCAGTACTTC
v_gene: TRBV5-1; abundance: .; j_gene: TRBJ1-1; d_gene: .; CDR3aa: CASSLARQTMNTEAFF; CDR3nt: TGCGCCAGCAGCTTGGCTCGGCAGACCATGAACACTGAAGCTTTCTTT
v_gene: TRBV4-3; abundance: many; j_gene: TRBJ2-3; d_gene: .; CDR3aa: CASSPSVFGGVTDTQYF; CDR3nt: TGCGCCAGCAGCCCATCCGTTTTTGGCGGGGTCACAGATACGCAGTATTTT
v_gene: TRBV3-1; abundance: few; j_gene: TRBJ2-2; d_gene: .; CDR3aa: CASSQGPGIDTGELFF; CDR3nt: TGTGCCAGCAGCCAAGGGCCCGGGATTGACACCGGGGAGCTGTTTTTT
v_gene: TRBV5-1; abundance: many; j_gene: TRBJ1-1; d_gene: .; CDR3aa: CASSGGTANTEAFF; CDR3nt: TGCGCCAGCAGCGGGGGGACGGCGAACACTGAAGCTTTCTTT
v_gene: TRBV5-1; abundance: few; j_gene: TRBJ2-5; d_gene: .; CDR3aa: CASSLLIPTAQETQYF; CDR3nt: TGCGCCAGCAGCTTATTGATACCGACGGCTCAAGAGACCCAGTACTTC
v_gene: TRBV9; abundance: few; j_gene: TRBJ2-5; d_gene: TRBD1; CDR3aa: CASSVGQRNQETQYF; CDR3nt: TGTGCCAGCAGCGTGGGACAGAGGAACCAAGAGACCCAGTACTTC
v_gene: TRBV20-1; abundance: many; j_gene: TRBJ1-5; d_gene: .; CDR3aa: CSAALGRSDQPQHF; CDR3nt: TGCAGTGCTGCCTTGGGTCGGAGCGATCAGCCCCAGCATTTT
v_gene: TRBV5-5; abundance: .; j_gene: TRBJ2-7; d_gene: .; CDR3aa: CASLFGAGGIYEQYF; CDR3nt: TGTGCCAGCCTTTTTGGGGCAGGGGGGATCTACGAGCAGTACTTC
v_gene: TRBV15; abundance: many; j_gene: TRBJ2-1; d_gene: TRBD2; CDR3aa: CATSRGGLAAFNEQFF; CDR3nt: TGTGCCACCAGCAGAGGGGGACTAGCGGCATTCAATGAGCAGTTCTTC
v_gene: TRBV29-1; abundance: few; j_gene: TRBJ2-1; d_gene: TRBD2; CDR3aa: CSASSGPDSYNEQFF; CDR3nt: TGCAGCGCCTCTAGCGGGCCGGACTCCTACAATGAGCAGTTCTTC
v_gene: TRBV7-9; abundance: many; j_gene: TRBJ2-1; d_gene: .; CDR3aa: CASSLDAGFPNEQFF; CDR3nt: TGTGCCAGCAGCTTAGATGCAGGATTCCCCAATGAGCAGTTCTTC
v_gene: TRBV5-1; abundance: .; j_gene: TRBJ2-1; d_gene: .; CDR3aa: CASSRPGEGNEQFF; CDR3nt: TGCGCCAGCAGTCGGCCAGGGGAGGGCAATGAGCAGTTCTTC
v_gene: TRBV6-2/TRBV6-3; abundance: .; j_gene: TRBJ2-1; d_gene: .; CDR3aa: CASSYSWRNEQFF; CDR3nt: TGTGCCAGCAGTTACTCGTGGCGAAATGAGCAGTTCTTC
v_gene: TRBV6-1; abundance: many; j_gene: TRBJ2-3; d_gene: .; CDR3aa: CASSEGVADTQYF; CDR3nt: TGTGCCAGCAGTGAGGGGGTGGCAGATACGCAGTATTTT
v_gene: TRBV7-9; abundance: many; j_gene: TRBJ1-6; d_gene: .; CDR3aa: CASSLLPGISNSPLHF; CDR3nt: TGTGCCAGCAGCTTATTACCCGGGATTAGCAATTCACCCCTCCACTTT
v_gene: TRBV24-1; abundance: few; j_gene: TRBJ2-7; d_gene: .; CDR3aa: CATFIGVSTSYEQYF; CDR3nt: TGTGCCACCTTTATCGGAGTCTCAACCTCCTACGAGCAGTACTTC
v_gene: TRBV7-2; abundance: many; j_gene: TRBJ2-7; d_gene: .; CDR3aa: CASSLVGGTYEQYF; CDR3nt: TGTGCCAGCAGCTTAGTTGGCGGTACCTACGAGCAGTACTTC
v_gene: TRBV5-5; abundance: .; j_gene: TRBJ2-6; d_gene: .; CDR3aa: CASSSSVGANVLTF; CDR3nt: TGTGCCAGCAGCTCCAGCGTGGGGGCCAACGTCCTGACTTTC
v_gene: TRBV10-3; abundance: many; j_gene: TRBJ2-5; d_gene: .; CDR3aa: CAISEGTKQETQYF; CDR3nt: TGTGCCATCAGTGAAGGGACGAAACAAGAGACCCAGTACTTC